This note documents a single T cell receptor (beta chain) sequence. The repertoire was sequenced with immunoSEQ multiplex PCR; TCRdb's copy has only in-frame clones and lacks some. Here the sample spans roughly 260,000 clones, roughly 93% being singletons. The CDR3 is 15 residues long. V gave up 10 bases and J gave up 1 base, with 19 bases separating them. Germline V gene lookup returns CDR1 SNHLY and CDR2 FYNNEI. This entry is derived from a study of T cell responses to AZD1222 COVID-19 vaccine. This chain links TRBV2 with TRBJ1-2; TRBD1 is a possible D gene (6 bases). The sequence was obtained from an adult in good health. Specimen: peripheral blood, collected on day 0 of AZD1222 vaccination. This CDR3 is CAISSQGYLNYGYTF. DNA for the CDR3: TGTGCCATCTCGTCCCAGGGGTACCTTAACTATGGCTACACCTTC.